This T cell receptor beta chain was found in a study of identical twins. Findings and caveats of the study: Out-of-frame TCR alpha sharing observed in monozygotic twins exceeded model estimates. In cord blood, abundant beta clonotypes had fewer insertions; memory showed no trend.

Unique molecular identifiers were present on cDNA, and template switching added a universal primer site. MiXCR was run by TCRdb on the 5' RACE reads, yielding one entry per CDR3 protein. The sample yields roughly 490,000 distinct CDR3 sequences, 14% seen once. About this clonotype itself: Its cognate antigen is unknown.

V lost 7 bases and J 2 bases, leaving 18 bases between the germline ends. The CDR3 is 15 residues long. Germline V CDR1 and CDR2: MNHNS, SASEGT. These data were likewise used in another study, on yellow fever vaccine responses in identical twins.

Source material: CD4+ T cells sorted from blood. The gene calls are TRBV6-1 and TRBJ2-7; TRBD2 might be the D (5 bases). The source is a woman aged 18-29 years in good health. The CDR3 sequence is CASTQGRGLPYEQYF. CDR3 DNA: TGTGCCAGCACCCAAGGGCGAGGGCTTCCCTACGAGCAGTACTTC.